The 12 T cell receptor beta chains in this list originate from one sample, sequenced in a study of shared T cell receptors in the human thymus. Sequencing used immunoSEQ multiplex PCR; TCRdb keeps in-frame clones, though not all of them. The sample contains 600,000 or so clones, around 87% of which appear only once. This sample was shared with a second study, whose subject was human thymus T cells.

Source material: thymocytes. The receptors come from a boy under two years old with a congenital heart defect.

This rearrangement joins TRBV7-2 to TRBJ2-3, with 7 nucleotides matching TRBD2. The CDR3 spans 14 residues. Germline V gives CDR1 SGHTA, CDR2 FQGNSA. V dropped 7 bases and J dropped 1; count of bases not matched to a gene: 5. The CDR3 DNA reads TGTGCCAGCACCTTTAGCGGGCGCACAGATACGCAGTATTTT. Protein product: CASTFSGRTDTQYF. Drawing the rest from reference TRBV7-2 and TRBJ2-3, the complete variable domain is GAGVSQSPSNKVTEKGKDVELRCDPISGHTALYWYRQSLGQGLEFLIYFQGNSAPDKSGLPSDRFSAERTGGSVSTLTIQRTQQEDSAVYLCASTFSGRTDTQYFGPGTRLTVL.

The chain recombines TRBV30 with TRBJ2-2; possibly TRBD1 for D (5 bases). V was clipped by 3 bases and J by 1 base, with 12 bases between them. This CDR3 has 15 residues. CDR1 and CDR2 (germline): GTSNPN, SVGIG (reference sequence). CDR3 DNA sequence: TGTGCCTGGAGGTCGGCCACAGGGAACACCGGGGAGCTGTTTTTT. Translated, it gives CAWRSATGNTGELFF.

CDR3 DNA: TGTGCCAGCAGGGCCCGGGACAGGGGGCGCAATCAGCCCCAGCATTTT. Translating it yields CASRARDRGRNQPQHF. The chain employs TRBV28 and TRBJ1-5; 12 bases align to TRBD1. The CDR3 length is 16 residues. The ends lost 6 bases at V and 2 bases at J; junction bases unmatched: 5. CDR1 is MDHEN and CDR2 is SYDVKM in the germline V gene.

The chain uses TRBV7-2 and TRBJ2-1; 8 positions agree with TRBD2. Germline V CDR1 and CDR2: SGHTA, FQGNSA. The V segment lost 2 bases and the J segment 4 bases; nucleotides outside the gene matches: 10. The CDR3 contains 17 residues. In DNA form, the CDR3 reads TGTGCCAGCAGCTTAATAGAGGGACTAGTGAGTTACAATGAGCAGTTCTTC. It encodes CASSLIEGLVSYNEQFF. Based on the CDR3 plus reference TRBV7-2 and TRBJ2-1, the full variable domain is GAGVSQSPSNKVTEKGKDVELRCDPISGHTALYWYRQSLGQGLEFLIYFQGNSAPDKSGLPSDRFSAERTGGSVSTLTIQRTQQEDSAVYLCASSLIEGLVSYNEQFFGPGTRLTVL.

The table lists this clone with a count of one. This chain uses TRBV6-5 with TRBJ1-4; no clear D. Germline lookup yields CDR1 MNHEY and CDR2 SVGAGI. The CDR3 is 14 amino acids. V shed 8 bases and J shed 6 bases, with 16 bases lying between them. The CDR3 region is CASGRTDYDEKLFF. Here the CDR3 DNA reads TGTGCCAGCGGGCGGACGGACTATGATGAAAAACTGTTTTTT.

The gene calls are TRBV6-1 and TRBJ2-5, with D maybe TRBD2 (6 bases). Germline V gene data show CDR1 as MNHNS and CDR2 as SASEGT. V lost 6 bases and J 2 bases, leaving 7 bases between the germline ends. The CDR3 length is 12 residues. CDR3 amino acids: CASRGLQETQYF. The CDR3 DNA reads as TGTGCCAGCAGAGGACTACAAGAGACCCAGTACTTC.

V is TRBV27 and J is TRBJ2-7; TRBD1 matches at 9 bases. The CDR3 sequence is 16 residues long. V lost 3 bases to trimming and J lost 5 bases; unmatched junction nucleotides: 11. Germline CDR1 MNHEY, CDR2 SMNVEV (reference sequence). CDR3 residues: CASSFLVGTGPHEQYF. CDR3 bases: TGTGCCAGCAGTTTTCTCGTAGGGACAGGGCCCCACGAGCAGTACTTC.

Here the CDR3 reads CAWSVGCLGAGGSGANVLTF. The CDR3 DNA sequence: TGTGCCTGGAGTGTAGGATGCTTGGGGGCTGGGGGCTCTGGGGCCAACGTCCTGACTTTC. V and J are TRBV30 and TRBJ2-6; D might be TRBD1 (6 bases). Trimming shortened V by 0 bases and J by 0 bases, and 21 bases separated the two germline ends. CDR1 and CDR2 (germline): GTSNPN, SVGIG (reference sequence). The CDR3 runs to 20 residues. The entire variable domain, with the rest obtained from reference TRBV30 and TRBJ2-6, is as follows: SQTIHQWPATLVQPVGSPLSLECTVEGTSNPNLYWYRQAAGRGLQLLFYSVGIGQISSEVPQNLSASRPQDRQFILSSKKLLLSDSGFYLCAWSVGCLGAGGSGANVLTFGAGSRLTVL.

The table lists this clone with a few counts. The chain is built from TRBV4-3 and TRBJ2-4; 7 bases line up with TRBD2. CDR1 is LGHNA and CDR2 is YSLEER in the germline V gene. The CDR3 has 17 amino acids. The V and J ends lost 0 bases and 3 bases, in that order; junction bases with no gene match: 8. The CDR3, as DNA: TGCGCCAGCAGCCAAGATCGGAGGGAGGGTGACAAAAACATTCAGTACTTC. The encoded protein is CASSQDRREGDKNIQYF.

To note about this clone: One end of the junction fails to match germline, which may point to a read error. The J gene is TRBJ1-2, the V gene TRBV25-1, with D tentatively TRBD1 (6 bases). Germline CDR1 is MGHDK and CDR2 is SYGVNS. The CDR3 is 14 amino acids. CDR3 sequence reads: CASSEGGALYGYPF. CDR3 in DNA: TGTGCCAGCAGTGAAGGGGGGGCCCTATATGGCTACCCCTTC.

The V call is TRBV5-1, the J call TRBJ2-3; 7 nucleotides agree with TRBD2. Losses at the gene ends were 4 bases for V and 0 bases for J; bases not matched to a gene: 17. Germline loops: CDR1 SGHRS, CDR2 YFSETQ. CDR3 length: 19 residues. This CDR3 is CASSRITSPSGHSTDTQYF. CDR3 bases: TGCGCCAGCAGCCGAATCACTAGCCCTAGCGGCCATAGCACAGATACGCAGTATTTT.

The J gene is TRBJ1-6, the V gene TRBV6-1; tentatively, D is TRBD1 (5 bases). The V gene's germline CDR1 is MNHNS and CDR2 SASEGT. The CDR3 consists of 14 residues. V lost 6 bases to trimming and J lost 10 bases, with 16 bases between them. This CDR3 is CASRKDRARSPLHF. DNA for the CDR3: TGTGCCAGCAGGAAAGACAGAGCGCGCTCACCCCTCCACTTT.